What follows is one T cell receptor beta chain and its context. The target antigen is unknown. Each CDR3 protein is one row after TCRdb ran MiXCR on the 5' RACE reads. The sample has just over 60,000 distinct CDR3 sequences, around 10% seen once. The data were obtained in a study of T-cell memory formation after mild COVID-19. Study summary: Among the donors, TCR clusters were largely specific to each donor.

From germline, CDR1 is MNHEY and CDR2 SMNVEV (reference sequence). The CDR3 consists of 14 residues. V was clipped by 7 bases and J by 4 bases; unmatched bases: 8. General study points: Contracting CD4+ clones sat mainly in CM and EM; CD8+ in EMRA.

V and J are TRBV27 and TRBJ2-5, with TRBD1 matching 8 bases. Sequenced: PBMCs or a T cell subset sorted from them (not recorded which). The clonotype comes from a young man who had mild COVID-19 (a few samples of this study predate the infection). Cell type and time point are not known. The CDR3 nucleotides read TGTGCCAGCACAACCCTTGGACAGGGAGAGACCCAGTACTTC. Translating it yields CASTTLGQGETQYF.